Below are 3 T cell receptor beta chains sequenced from a single sample in a study of cytomegalovirus exposure and HLA in healthy donors. Primers included in the PCR were 60 Vbeta and 13 Jbeta primers. Clones were sequenced by immunoSEQ multiplex PCR, and TCRdb holds only the in-frame ones, with some missing. This sample has roughly 150,000 clones, with 70% to 90% found just once. The sample was PBMCs. Receptors were obtained from a woman aged 40-49 years in good health and CMV-seropositive.

The chain is built from TRBV28 and TRBJ1-2, with D tentatively TRBD1 (6 bases). V lost 5 bases and J 7 bases, leaving 20 bases between the germline ends. The CDR3 extends over 15 amino acids. CDR1 MDHEN and CDR2 SYDVKM come from the germline V gene. CDR3 in DNA: TGTGCCAGCAGTACAGGAGTACAGGGCCATGGTGGCTACACCTTC. Its translation: CASSTGVQGHGGYTF.

J is TRBJ2-6 and V is TRBV21-1; the listed D gene, TRBD1, was not tested against the DNA. TRBV21-1 is marked as a pseudogene. The CDR3 extends over 18 amino acids. This CDR3 is CASSWEGTADSGANVLTF. CDR3 bases: TGTGCCAGCAGCTGGGAAGGGACAGCGGACTCTGGGGCCAACGTCCTGACTTTC.

CDR3 sequence (DNA): TGCACCAGCAGCCAAGACGGGACTAGCCTAAAGGTGGTCGGGGAGCTGTTTTTT. Protein sequence: CTSSQDGTSLKVVGELFF. The chain carries TRBV1 and TRBJ2-2; TRBD2, the table's D call, lacks a check against the DNA. TRBV1 is marked as a pseudogene. The CDR3 is 18 residues long.